A selection of T cell receptor beta chains follows, all from one sample in a study of STAT5B mutations in CD4+ large granular lymphocyte leukemia. Measured with immunoSEQ multiplex PCR; TCRdb has only the in-frame clones, and not every one. Of tens of thousands of clones in the sample, roughly 70% were seen once. The sequenced sample was CD4+ T cells from blood buffy coats. These receptors all come from a human donor in good health. The CDR3 runs from the conserved cysteine through the conserved F or W. D genes are given only for firm matches. Size is stated for part of the rows, as once, few or many counts, or as a class when the clone is expanded.

J: TRBJ1-5; V: TRBV19; size: once; D: TRBD1; DNA: TGTGCCAGTAGTACCTACCGGACAGGCGGGAGCAATCAGCCCCAGCATTTT; CDR3: CASSTYRTGGSNQPQHF
J: TRBJ1-2; V: TRBV5-4; size: -; D: -; DNA: TGTGCCAGCAGCGACGCCCGAGTGGGAACTAACTATGGCTACACCTTC; CDR3: CASSDARVGTNYGYTF
J: TRBJ2-1; V: TRBV28; size: -; D: -; DNA: TGTGCCAGCAGTCTGGGAGGCCTAAGATACAATGAGCAGTTCTTC; CDR3: CASSLGGLRYNEQFF
J: TRBJ1-2; V: TRBV6-1; size: few; D: TRBD1; DNA: TGTGCCAGCAGACCGACAGGGAACTATGGCTACACCTTC; CDR3: CASRPTGNYGYTF
J: TRBJ1-4; V: TRBV28; size: -; D: TRBD1; DNA: TGTGCCAGCAGTTTCGAGACAGGGAAAGCTGAAAAACTGTTTTTT; CDR3: CASSFETGKAEKLFF
J: TRBJ1-2; V: TRBV7-8; size: once; D: -; DNA: TGTGCCAGCAGCCCTCTGTTGACAGCCTTCTATGGCTACACCTTC; CDR3: CASSPLLTAFYGYTF
J: TRBJ2-7; V: TRBV28; size: -; D: -; DNA: TGTGCCAGCAGTCAGGGGACCTACGAGCAGTACTTC; CDR3: CASSQGTYEQYF
J: TRBJ1-1; V: TRBV2; size: -; D: -; DNA: TGTGCCAGCAGTGAAGCTTTTAGTACCAGGGCTTGGACTGAAGCTTTCTTT; CDR3: CASSEAFSTRAWTEAFF
J: TRBJ2-7; V: TRBV29-1; size: -; D: -; DNA: TGCAGCACTTCGGGACAAGGGACCTACGGGCAGTACTTC; CDR3: CSTSGQGTYGQYF
J: TRBJ2-3; V: TRBV4-1; size: once; D: TRBD2; DNA: TGCGCCAGCAGCCGTCTCGGGACTAGCGGGGCTAAAGATACGCAGTATTTT; CDR3: CASSRLGTSGAKDTQYF
J: TRBJ1-5; V: TRBV6-1; size: -; D: -; DNA: TGTGCCAGCAGCACCGGGTCAACCACGAGGCAGCCCCAGCATTTT; CDR3: CASSTGSTTRQPQHF
J: TRBJ2-5; V: TRBV5-4; size: -; D: -; DNA: TGTGCCAGCAGCTTCTTGGGGGGGCGAGAGACCCAGTACTTC; CDR3: CASSFLGGRETQYF
J: TRBJ2-1; V: TRBV2; size: -; D: -; DNA: TGTGCCAGCAGTCGGGCGGGGCGGGATGAGCAGTTCTTC; CDR3: CASSRAGRDEQFF
J: TRBJ1-2; V: TRBV5-6; size: -; D: -; DNA: TGTGCCAGCAGCTTGGAGCAATTAGGCTACACCTTC; CDR3: CASSLEQLGYTF
J: TRBJ1-2; V: TRBV6-5; size: -; D: TRBD1; DNA: TGTGCCAGCAGTGCCCCGGGACAGCCTTTGTATGGCTACACCTTC; CDR3: CASSAPGQPLYGYTF
J: TRBJ2-1; V: TRBV29-1; size: -; D: -; DNA: TGCAGCGTTGAGGAGGGGACAGCTTCCTACAATGAGCAGTTCTTC; CDR3: CSVEEGTASYNEQFF
J: TRBJ1-2; V: TRBV6-6; size: few; D: -; DNA: TGTGCCAGCAGTTCCCAAGGGACCTATGGCTACACCTTC; CDR3: CASSSQGTYGYTF
J: TRBJ1-1; V: TRBV6-4; size: -; D: -; DNA: TGTGCCAGCAGTGACGGACCCTACACTGAAGCTTTCTTT; CDR3: CASSDGPYTEAFF
J: TRBJ1-1; V: TRBV7-9; size: few; D: -; DNA: TGTGCCAGCACGAGTGGGGAGACCCCGAACACTGAAGCTTTCTTT; CDR3: CASTSGETPNTEAFF
J: TRBJ2-5; V: TRBV5-1; size: once; D: -; DNA: TGCGCCAGCAGCTTGGACGGGGGAAAAGAGACCCAGTACTTC; CDR3: CASSLDGGKETQYF
J: TRBJ2-1; V: TRBV5-4; size: -; D: -; DNA: TGTGCCAGCAGCTTGGTTGTCCATGAGCAGTTCTTC; CDR3: CASSLVVHEQFF
J: TRBJ1-3; V: TRBV18; size: -; D: -; DNA: TGTGCCAGCTCACCAGCGGAGGGCTCTGGAAACACCATATATTTT; CDR3: CASSPAEGSGNTIYF
J: TRBJ1-6; V: TRBV28; size: -; D: -; DNA: TGTGCCAGCAGTTTACTAACAAAAAGGCGGGATCCCAGGGGTTCACCCCTCCACTTT; CDR3: CASSLLTKRRDPRGSPLHF
J: TRBJ2-7; V: TRBV5-1; size: -; D: -; DNA: TGCGCCAGCAGCTTGGATAGAGGGTTGGGGGAGCAGTACTTC; CDR3: CASSLDRGLGEQYF
J: TRBJ2-3; V: TRBV5-1; size: -; D: TRBD1; DNA: TGCGCCAGCAGCAACGACAGGGGCACAGATACGCAGTATTTT; CDR3: CASSNDRGTDTQYF
J: TRBJ1-3; V: TRBV4-2; size: -; D: -; DNA: TGTGCCAGCAGCCAAGCCCAGTACGCGGTTGGAGGATACACCATATATTTT; CDR3: CASSQAQYAVGGYTIYF
J: TRBJ2-7; V: TRBV7-2; size: -; D: TRBD2; DNA: TGTGCCAGCAGCTCGGGACTAGCGGTAATCGAGCAGTACTTC; CDR3: CASSSGLAVIEQYF
J: TRBJ2-3; V: TRBV7-6; size: -; D: -; DNA: TGTGCCAGCAGCTTAGAAGGAGGTCTAAGCACAGATACGCAGTATTTT; CDR3: CASSLEGGLSTDTQYF
J: TRBJ2-3; V: TRBV5-1; size: once; D: TRBD2; DNA: TGCGCCAGCAGCTTGGGAACTAGCGGGGGAGGTCGCTTCACAGATACGCAGTATTTT; CDR3: CASSLGTSGGGRFTDTQYF
J: TRBJ2-6; V: TRBV9; size: -; D: TRBD1; DNA: TGTGCCAGCAGCGTAGGTACAGGGGCTGGGGCCAACGTCCTGACTTTC; CDR3: CASSVGTGAGANVLTF
J: TRBJ2-2; V: TRBV7-8; size: -; D: TRBD2; DNA: TGTGCCAGCAGCATCGGGACTAGCGGGGGGGGGAACACCGGGGAGCTGTTTTTT; CDR3: CASSIGTSGGGNTGELFF
J: TRBJ2-2; V: TRBV19; size: once; D: -; DNA: TGTGCCACCCTCCGGACCGGGAACACCGGGGAGCTGTTTTTT; CDR3: CATLRTGNTGELFF
J: TRBJ1-1; V: TRBV6-5; size: few; D: -; DNA: TGTGCCAGCAGTTACGGACGCTTGAACACTGAAGCTTTCTTT; CDR3: CASSYGRLNTEAFF
J: TRBJ2-6; V: TRBV5-1; size: -; D: -; DNA: TGCGCCAGCAGCTTACCTAACAGGGACGCGGGGGCCAACGTCCTGACTTTC; CDR3: CASSLPNRDAGANVLTF
J: TRBJ1-5; V: TRBV4-2; size: -; D: -; DNA: TGTGCCAGCAGCGATGGAGTGCAGCCCCAGCATTTT; CDR3: CASSDGVQPQHF
J: TRBJ1-2; V: TRBV30; size: few; D: TRBD1; DNA: TGTGCCTGGAAGGTTGGACAGGGGGCGCGGGGCTACACCTTC; CDR3: CAWKVGQGARGYTF
J: TRBJ2-3; V: TRBV9; size: -; D: -; DNA: TGTGCCAGCAGCCCTCCGACTGGGGCAGATACGCAGTATTTT; CDR3: CASSPPTGADTQYF
J: TRBJ1-2; V: TRBV2; size: once; D: TRBD1; DNA: TGTGCCAGCAGTCTAACAGGGGATGGCTACACCTTC; CDR3: CASSLTGDGYTF
J: TRBJ1-2; V: TRBV28; size: -; D: -; DNA: TGTGCCAGCAGTTTATTAACGTCGTTTAGCGATGGCTACACCTTC; CDR3: CASSLLTSFSDGYTF
J: TRBJ2-3; V: TRBV5-6; size: -; D: TRBD2; DNA: TGTGCCAGCAGCTTGATCGGCGGGGGTCGCACAGATACGCAGTATTTT; CDR3: CASSLIGGGRTDTQYF
J: TRBJ1-2; V: TRBV6-5; size: -; D: TRBD1; DNA: TGTGCCAGCAGTCGAGACAGGGAAAGCACCCTAGGCTACACCTTC; CDR3: CASSRDRESTLGYTF
J: TRBJ1-1; V: TRBV5-1; size: -; D: -; DNA: TGCGCCAGCAGCGGATACAAGAACACTGAAGCTTTCTTT; CDR3: CASSGYKNTEAFF
J: TRBJ2-1; V: TRBV27; size: -; D: -; DNA: TGTGCCAGCAGTTTAGGCCCGGAACCGTATAAGGAGCAGTTCTTC; CDR3: CASSLGPEPYKEQFF
J: TRBJ2-7; V: TRBV28; size: -; D: TRBD2; DNA: TGTGCCAGCAGTTCCGGACAGCAAGCGGGAGGCCCCGAGCAGTACTTC; CDR3: CASSSGQQAGGPEQYF
J: TRBJ2-1; V: TRBV12-5; size: -; D: -; DNA: TGTGCTAGTGGTTTTTTCTTTGGGGGGACGGCCTCCTACAATGAGCAGTTCTTC; CDR3: CASGFFFGGTASYNEQFF
J: TRBJ2-7; V: TRBV29-1; size: -; D: TRBD2; DNA: TGCAGCGTTGGGGCTAGCGGAGGGGCCTACGAGCAGTACTTC; CDR3: CSVGASGGAYEQYF